Below, 28 T cell receptor beta chains from the same sample are listed, as sequenced in a study of blood T cell repertoires in COVID-19. Measured with immunoSEQ multiplex PCR; TCRdb has only the in-frame clones, and not every one. Found here are 300,000 to 400,000 clones, around 89% of them singletons; the top ten hold about 1.5%. The sequenced sample consisted of peripheral blood. The receptors originated from a woman in her twenties or thirties with COVID-19, enrolled during active disease.

Points on this clone: The junction differs from germline at one of its ends, possibly a read error. Other nucleotide sequences in the sample specify the same CDR3. The V and J genes are TRBV2 and TRBJ2-5; TRBD1 matches 12 bases. The V gene's germline CDR1 is SNHLY and CDR2 FYNNEI. CDR3 length equals 16 residues. The CDR3 sequence: CASSPPGTGGVETQYF. The CDR3 region has the DNA TGTGCCAGCAGTCCCCCCGGGACAGGGGGCGTGGAGACTCAGTACTTC.

The chain combines TRBV5-1 with TRBJ2-1; D may be TRBD2 (5 bases). V was pared by 1 base and J by 2 bases, with 10 bases between. The CDR3 has 15 residues. Germline V gene sequence: CDR1 SGHRS, CDR2 YFSETQ. The CDR3 loop reads CASSLLDFPYNEQFF. For the CDR3, the DNA is TGCGCCAGCAGCTTGTTGGACTTCCCCTACAATGAGCAGTTCTTC.

This chain uses TRBV2 with TRBJ1-3, with 7 positions matching TRBD1. V gave up 6 bases and J gave up 0 bases; unmatched junction bases: 8. Germline lookup yields CDR1 SNHLY and CDR2 FYNNEI. This CDR3 region has 16 residues. DNA for the CDR3: TGTGCCAGCAGAAAGAGGGGACAGCTCTCTGGAAACACCATATATTTT. Amino acid sequence: CASRKRGQLSGNTIYF.

This chain connects TRBV29-1 to TRBJ1-1; no clear D. The CDR3 extends over 12 amino acids. The V end lost 5 bases, the J end lost 4 bases, and 11 bases lay between the germline ends. In germline, CDR1 is SQVTM, CDR2 ANQGSEA. This CDR3 reads CSVPQEGTEAFF. The CDR3 DNA reads TGCAGCGTTCCCCAGGAAGGCACTGAAGCTTTCTTT.

The V call is TRBV18, the J call TRBJ2-1, with 7 bases that match TRBD1. Germline V lookup: CDR1 KGHSH, CDR2 LQKENI. The CDR3 has 17 amino acids. V gave up 3 bases and J gave up 5 bases; unmatched junction bases: 13. The CDR3 nucleotides read TGTGCCAGCTCACCGACCACAGGGGCCCTGTCTAACAATGAGCAGTTCTTC. Protein sequence: CASSPTTGALSNNEQFF.

The chain carries TRBV5-6 and TRBJ2-3, with TRBD1 as a possible D gene (6 bases). The germline V gene encodes CDR1 SGHDT and CDR2 YYEEEE. The CDR3 consists of 16 residues. The germline V and J ends were trimmed by 4 bases and 1 base, with 16 bases remaining between them. This CDR3 reads CASSPEPGQRTDTQYF. The CDR3 DNA reads TGTGCCAGCAGCCCCGAACCCGGACAGCGCACAGATACGCAGTATTTT.

The V call is TRBV21-1, the J call TRBJ2-1; the D call of TRBD2 is as the table states it, not checked on the DNA. TRBV21-1 is a recognized pseudogene. The CDR3 covers 20 residues. The CDR3, as DNA: TGTGCCAGCAGCGAAAAGCGCCCATTGGAACTAGCGGGGGGCGGGAATGAGCAGTTCTTC. Encoded protein: CASSEKRPLELAGGGNEQFF.

The chain recombines TRBV6-2 or TRBV6-3 with TRBJ1-1; D not certain. Germline assignment: CDR1 MNHEY and CDR2 SVGEGT. CDR3 size: 13 residues. Trimming removed 2 bases at V and 6 bases at J, with 10 bases between. CDR3 sequence: CASSYPGVAEAFF. CDR3 in DNA: TGTGCCAGCAGTTACCCCGGGGTGGCTGAAGCTTTCTTT.

The V and J genes are TRBV19 and TRBJ1-2, with D hard to call. CDR1 is LNHDA, CDR2 SQIVND, per germline (reference sequence). The CDR3 has 15 amino acids. V was cut by 0 bases and J by 0 bases, with 8 bases left in between. The DNA of the CDR3 is TGTGCCAGTAGTATAGACAGTCTCACTAACTATGGCTACACCTTC. Translation: CASSIDSLTNYGYTF.

This clone was observed a single time. The V and J genes are TRBV6-5 and TRBJ2-1, with unresolved D. Trimming removed 2 bases at V and 8 bases at J, with 4 bases between. Germline CDR1 and CDR2: MNHEY and SVGAGI. The CDR3 runs 11 residues. The CDR3 is CASSYIDEQFF. The CDR3 DNA sequence: TGTGCCAGCAGTTACATAGATGAGCAGTTCTTC.

This chain joins TRBV5-1 and TRBJ1-2; 8 bases line up with TRBD1. CDR3 size: 19 residues. V dropped 0 bases and J dropped 1; count of bases not matched to a gene: 14. Germline lookup yields CDR1 SGHRS and CDR2 YFSETQ. Written as DNA, the CDR3 is TGCGCCAGCAGCTTGGGGCCCCAGACAGGGGATGGAGTTAACTATGGCTACACCTTC. This encodes CASSLGPQTGDGVNYGYTF.

This clone came up a few times. The chain carries TRBV12-3 or TRBV12-4 and TRBJ1-4; D may be TRBD1 (6 bases). The CDR3 is 13 residues long. V was cut by 0 bases and J by 8 bases, with 7 bases left in between. The CDR3 loop is CASSLAQGEKLFF. CDR3 nucleotide sequence: TGTGCCAGCAGTTTAGCGCAGGGGGAAAAACTGTTTTTT.

The chain recombines TRBV27 with TRBJ1-5; D possibly corresponds to TRBD1 (5 bases). This CDR3 spans 14 amino acids. The germline V and J ends were trimmed by 2 bases and 6 bases, with 11 bases remaining between them. In germline, CDR1 is MNHEY, CDR2 SMNVEV (reference sequence). For the CDR3, the DNA is TGTGCCAGCAGTTTACGGGGGGAAAGTCAGCCCCAGCATTTT. This translates into CASSLRGESQPQHF.

CDR3 amino acids: CASSPRGVETQYF. CDR3 DNA sequence: TGTGCCAGCAGTCCTCGGGGAGTTGAGACCCAGTACTTC. The chain links TRBV2 to TRBJ2-5; perhaps TRBD2 as D (5 bases). The germline V gene has CDR1 SNHLY and CDR2 FYNNEI. With 5 bases removed from V and 5 bases from J, the gap between germline ends came to 12 bases. This CDR3 has 13 amino acids.

The DNA of the CDR3 is TGCGCCAGCAGCTGGGGGGACGGATTCTCTGGGGCCAACGTCCTGACTTTC. Amino acid sequence: CASSWGDGFSGANVLTF. The gene calls are TRBV5-1 and TRBJ2-6, with TRBD2 as a possible D gene (6 bases). Germline V CDR1 and CDR2: SGHRS, YFSETQ. This CDR3 has 17 residues. Trimming removed 3 bases from V and 0 bases from J, with 13 bases in between.

The V and J genes are TRBV6-6 and TRBJ1-6, with D possibly matching TRBD1 (6 bases). Germline V gene data show CDR1 as MNHNY and CDR2 as SVGAGI (reference sequence). The CDR3 runs 14 residues. The germline V and J ends were trimmed by 2 bases and 7 bases, with 9 bases remaining between them. The CDR3 region is CASSYAQGNSPLHF. The CDR3 region has the DNA TGTGCCAGCAGTTACGCTCAGGGGAATTCACCCCTCCACTTT.

This chain joins TRBV6-5 and TRBJ2-5; 7 bases match TRBD2. CDR3 length: 14 amino acids. CDR1 is MNHEY, CDR2 SVGAGI, per germline. J lost 1 base, V lost 9 bases, and 8 bases had no gene match. CDR3 bases: TGTGCCAGTTCCCCGGGGGGTATCCAAGAGACCCAGTACTTC. Protein sequence: CASSPGGIQETQYF.

This sequence joins TRBV5-1 and TRBJ1-6; possibly TRBD1 for D (6 bases). This CDR3 has 16 residues. Trimming cost V 0 bases and J 7 bases, with 14 bases left between them. Per germline, CDR1 SGHRS and CDR2 YFSETQ. The CDR3 sequence: CASSLVSGTPNSPLHF. The DNA of the CDR3 is TGCGCCAGCAGCTTGGTATCCGGGACACCCAATTCACCCCTCCACTTT.

The chain combines TRBV3-1 (or the pseudogene TRBV3-2) with TRBJ2-3; TRBD1 might be the D (5 bases). The CDR3 is 16 amino acids. The V end was cut by 3 bases, the J end by 1 base, with 14 bases between. CDR1 is LGHDT and CDR2 is YNNKEL in the germline V gene (reference sequence). The CDR3 coding sequence is TGTGCCAGCAGCCAGACGATAGGGGCGGGCACAGATACGCAGTATTTT. Translation: CASSQTIGAGTDTQYF.

The rearrangement joins TRBV19 to TRBJ1-1; D call uncertain. CDR1 and CDR2 (germline): LNHDA, SQIVND (reference sequence). V was cut by 5 bases and J by 0 bases, with 4 bases left in between. CDR3 length: 12 amino acids. The CDR3 spells CASSEVNTEAFF. In DNA form, the CDR3 reads TGTGCCAGTAGTGAGGTGAACACTGAAGCTTTCTTT.

The chain carries TRBV2 and TRBJ2-2; D is possibly TRBD1 (6 bases). CDR1 and CDR2 from the germline V gene are SNHLY and FYNNEI. Deletions cut 6 bases from V and 0 bases from J, with 8 bases between. There are 14 residues in the CDR3. The chain's CDR3 is CASRDSANTGELFF. As DNA, the CDR3 is TGTGCCAGCAGGGACAGCGCGAACACCGGGGAGCTGTTTTTT. Filled out from reference TRBV2 and TRBJ2-2, the complete variable domain reads EPEVTQTPSHQVTQMGQEVILRCVPISNHLYFYWYRQILGQKVEFLVSFYNNEISEKSEIFDDQFSVERPDGSNFTLKIRSTKLEDSAMYFCASRDSANTGELFFGEGSRLTVL.

J is TRBJ1-1 and V is TRBV6-4; 8 nucleotides agree with TRBD1. There are 11 residues in the CDR3. With V trimmed by 10 bases and J by 10 bases, 8 bases remained unmatched. Germline CDR1 is MRHNA and CDR2 is SNTAGT. The CDR3 DNA reads as TGTGCCACCTTCGACAGGGGTAGAGCTTTCTTT. Translating gives CATFDRGRAFF.

The chain is built from TRBV10-3 and TRBJ1-1; possibly TRBD1 for D (6 bases). V lost 5 bases and J lost 6, with 10 bases in between. This CDR3 is built from 12 residues. The germline gives CDR1 ENHRY, CDR2 SYGVKD. DNA for the CDR3: TGTGCCATCAGTATGGGGGCCCCTGAAGCTTTCTTT. Protein product: CAISMGAPEAFF.

V and J are TRBV3-1 (or the pseudogene TRBV3-2) and TRBJ1-2; D ambiguous. The CDR3 has 14 amino acids. Per germline, CDR1 LGHDT and CDR2 YNNKEL (reference sequence). Trimming removed 6 bases from V and 5 bases from J, with 16 bases in between. In DNA, the CDR3 is TGTGCCAGCAGTCCCATCCGGGATGCATATGGCTACACCTTC. Translation: CASSPIRDAYGYTF.

The V call is TRBV6-6, the J call TRBJ1-3, with D unclear. This CDR3 spans 15 amino acids. CDR1 MNHNY and CDR2 SVGAGI come from the germline V gene (reference sequence). The V gene lost 6 bases and the J gene lost 0 bases, with 12 bases spanning the gap. The CDR3 region has the DNA TGTGCCAGCAGGAATGAAGGACTCTCTGGAAACACCATATATTTT. This codes for CASRNEGLSGNTIYF.

The chain combines TRBV3-1 (or the pseudogene TRBV3-2) with TRBJ2-3, with 7 positions matching TRBD2. V trimming: 0 bases; J trimming: 8 bases; junction bases outside the gene matches: 11. Germline CDR1 and CDR2: LGHDT and YNNKEL (reference sequence). The CDR3 has 16 residues. As DNA, the CDR3 is TGTGCCAGCAGCCAAGATTTATTCGGGGGGACCAGTACGCAGTATTTT. It is translated as CASSQDLFGGTSTQYF.

The genes are TRBV7-2 and TRBJ2-7; 7 bases are shared with TRBD1. This CDR3 comprises 15 residues. The trim removed 4 bases at V and 2 bases at J, leaving 8 bases unmatched. From germline, CDR1 is SGHTA and CDR2 FQGNSA. In nucleotides, the CDR3 is TGTGCCAGCAGCTCGGGACAGCTCAGTACCTACGAGCAGTACTTC. Its protein product is CASSSGQLSTYEQYF.

The chain carries TRBV6-1 and TRBJ2-1; TRBD2 matches 8 bases. Germline V gene data show CDR1 as MNHNS and CDR2 as SASEGT. The CDR3 is 16 residues long. Germline trimming cut 0 bases from V and 4 bases from J; bases unmatched to any gene: 5. The chain's CDR3 is CASSEALSGVYNEQFF. Written as DNA, the CDR3 is TGTGCCAGCAGTGAAGCGCTTAGCGGGGTTTACAATGAGCAGTTCTTC.